These T cell receptor beta chains were read from a single sample in a study of shared clonotypes between healthy human individuals. Assay: immunoSEQ multiplex PCR; the TCRdb copy retains only in-frame clones and omits some. The profile covers some 2,000,000 clones, with 85% to 95% appearing a single time and approximately 0.13% taken by the ten largest. The sample taken for sequencing was naive CD4+ T cells sorted from blood. The receptors stem from a man in his late teens or twenties in good health. Each CDR3 is given with its conserved first and last residue. A D gene is named only where the DNA matches it firmly. Clone size is given for some rows only: seen once, a few or many times, or a class if the clone is expanded.

V gene,D gene,J gene,clone size,CDR3 DNA,CDR3 protein
TRBV7-9,-,TRBJ2-5,-,TGTGCCAGCAGCTTAGCGCTAGTCAAAGAGACCCAGTACTTC,CASSLALVKETQYF
TRBV4-3,-,TRBJ2-1,-,TGCGCCAGCAGCCAAGAAGGGCAGTTCTACAATGAGCAGTTCTTC,CASSQEGQFYNEQFF
TRBV9,-,TRBJ2-3,-,TGTGCCAGCAGCTTAGATCGGGCAACAGATACGCAGTATTTT,CASSLDRATDTQYF
TRBV6-5,-,TRBJ2-7,-,TGTGCCAGCAGTTACGGGGGAGGCCCCGGCGAGCAGTACTTC,CASSYGGGPGEQYF
TRBV11-2,TRBD1,TRBJ1-5,-,TGTGCCAGCAGCGCCAGAGACAGGGGTGCGTATCAGCCCCAGCATTTT,CASSARDRGAYQPQHF
TRBV5-8,-,TRBJ2-7,-,TGTGCCAGCAGCGGTTTAGTCTCTTTGGGGGAGTCCTCCTACGAGCAGTACTTC,CASSGLVSLGESSYEQYF
TRBV28,-,TRBJ2-3,-,TGTGCCAGCAGGAACATCGCAGATACGCAGTATTTT,CASRNIADTQYF
TRBV4-1,-,TRBJ1-1,-,TGCGCCAGCAGCCAAGACTTTGGGTGGGTTGACACTGAAGCTTTCTTT,CASSQDFGWVDTEAFF
TRBV6-5,-,TRBJ2-2,-,TGTGCCAGCAGTAAATCCGGGGAGCTGTTTTTT,CASSKSGELFF
TRBV29-1,-,TRBJ2-7,-,TGCAGCGCAGGTTGGGGCAGCGGCTACGAGCAGTACTTC,CSAGWGSGYEQYF
TRBV19,TRBD1,TRBJ1-6,-,TGTGCCAGTAGAACGACAGGGGGAAATAATTCACCCCTCCACTTT,CASRTTGGNNSPLHF
TRBV25-1,-,TRBJ1-5,-,TGTGCCAGCAGTGAAGACACGAGCAATCAGCCCCAGCATTTT,CASSEDTSNQPQHF
TRBV29-1,-,TRBJ2-7,-,TGCAGCGTCCAACGAGGTTACGAGCAGTACTTC,CSVQRGYEQYF
TRBV5-4,TRBD1,TRBJ1-4,-,TGTGCCAGCAGCGAGTGGACAGGTCCCGAAAAACTGTTTTTT,CASSEWTGPEKLFF
TRBV14,-,TRBJ2-1,-,TGTGCCAGCAGCCAATATCCCCTACGACTCAATGAGCAGTTCTTC,CASSQYPLRLNEQFF
TRBV7-2,-,TRBJ2-7,-,TGTGCCAGCAGCCCTGAGGGGACACCAGCCTACGAGCAGTACTTC,CASSPEGTPAYEQYF
TRBV7-9,-,TRBJ1-6,-,TGTGCCAGCAGCTTCGGTAATTCACCCCTCCACTTT,CASSFGNSPLHF
TRBV27,TRBD2,TRBJ2-7,-,TGTGCCAGCACCGTTGCCGGGAGGTTTCCCTACGAGCAGTACTTC,CASTVAGRFPYEQYF
TRBV4-3,TRBD1,TRBJ2-5,-,TGCGCCAGCAGCCAAGATCTCCGGACAGGGGGGATCGAGACCCAGTACTTC,CASSQDLRTGGIETQYF
TRBV5-4,TRBD1,TRBJ1-1,-,TGTGCCAGCAGCTTGGCCCCTCCGGGACAGGGTGTCACTGAAGCTTTCTTT,CASSLAPPGQGVTEAFF
TRBV15,TRBD1,TRBJ1-4,once,TGTGCCACCAGCAGGGAACAGGGGCCTAATGAAAAACTGTTTTTT,CATSREQGPNEKLFF
TRBV10-3,TRBD1,TRBJ1-2,-,TGTGCCATCAGTGAGACCGACAGGGGGCACGGCTACACCTTC,CAISETDRGHGYTF
TRBV7-7,TRBD1,TRBJ2-2,-,TGTGCTAGCAGCTCTCGACAGGGGGCTGGGGAGCTGTTTTTT,CASSSRQGAGELFF
TRBV7-2,-,TRBJ1-6,-,TGTGCCAGCAGCGACACTACGGCGCCCCTCCACTTT,CASSDTTAPLHF
TRBV13,TRBD2,TRBJ2-3,-,TGTGCCAGCAGCCTGACTAGCTGGGGGACAGATACGCAGTATTTT,CASSLTSWGTDTQYF
TRBV2,-,TRBJ2-1,-,TGTGCCAGCAGTCTAAGCGTCTCCTCCCCTGAGCAGTTCTTC,CASSLSVSSPEQFF
TRBV10-3,TRBD2,TRBJ2-3,once,TGTGCCATCAGGAGGACTAGCGGCACAGATACGCAGTATTTT,CAIRRTSGTDTQYF
TRBV5-1,-,TRBJ2-5,-,TGCGCCAGCAGCTCGAGTGCAGGATTACAAGAGACCCAGTACTTC,CASSSSAGLQETQYF
TRBV30,-,TRBJ2-2,-,TGTGCCTGGGGAATGCGGGCAGGGAACACCGGGGAGCTGTTTTTT,CAWGMRAGNTGELFF
TRBV18,TRBD2,TRBJ2-3,-,TGTGCCAGCTCACCAGGAGGGTCAGCGGGACTTCGCACAGATACGCAGTATTTT,CASSPGGSAGLRTDTQYF
TRBV5-1,TRBD2,TRBJ2-5,-,TGCGCCAGCAGCTTGGGCGCGGGGGGCCACCGGGAGACCCAGTACTTC,CASSLGAGGHRETQYF
TRBV9,-,TRBJ2-3,-,TGTGCCAGCAGCGTGGGGGACAATAAAGATACGCAGTATTTT,CASSVGDNKDTQYF
TRBV19,-,TRBJ2-2,-,TGTGCCAGTGGCGTATGGGAGCTGTTTTTT,CASGVWELFF
TRBV6-5,-,TRBJ1-5,-,TGTGCCACCGCCAAGGCGGGCAATCAGCCCCAGCATTTT,CATAKAGNQPQHF
TRBV6-5,TRBD2,TRBJ2-7,-,TGTGCCAGCGGGAGGGGATCCTACGAGCAGTACTTC,CASGRGSYEQYF
TRBV11-2,TRBD2,TRBJ2-1,-,TGTGCCAGCAGCTTTAGCGGGGGCCCCGGGAATGAGCAGTTCTTC,CASSFSGGPGNEQFF
TRBV6-6,-,TRBJ2-7,-,TGTGCCAGCAGTTACTCGGGGCAGACCTACGAGCAGTACTTC,CASSYSGQTYEQYF
TRBV6-5,TRBD1,TRBJ1-4,-,TGTGCCAGCAGCTCGACAGGGAACTCAGAAAAACTGTTTTTT,CASSSTGNSEKLFF
TRBV5-1,TRBD1,TRBJ2-5,-,TGCGCCAGCAGTGGGACAGGGAATTTGCATGGCGAGACCCAGTACTTC,CASSGTGNLHGETQYF
TRBV28,-,TRBJ1-2,-,TGTGCCAGCAGTTTAGGGGACACCTCCGGAGGTGGCTACACCTTC,CASSLGDTSGGGYTF